A single sample is the source of the 32 T cell receptor beta chains below, sequenced in a study of spatial heterogeneity in lung cancer. Sample time point: blood at routine non-recurrence follow-up after resection. TCRdb redid the calling of the 5' RACE reads with MiXCR, one entry per CDR3 protein. The data show 95,000 to 120,000 distinct CDR3 sequences, with 10% to 14% seen just once and approximately 24% held by the top ten. Sample: PBMCs, taken at follow-up. The receptors derive from a female donor with early-stage non-small cell lung cancer.

This rearrangement joins TRBV4-1 to TRBJ2-2, with a weak D call TRBD1 (5 bases). V was clipped by 1 base and J by 2 bases, with 17 bases between them. The CDR3 runs to 18 residues. CDR1 and CDR2 (germline): MGHRA, YSYEKL. Written as DNA, the CDR3 is TGCGCCAGCAGCCAAGGGTTTGACAGATCCCATAACACCGGGGAGCTGTTTTTT. Encoded protein: CASSQGFDRSHNTGELFF.

This clonotype was seen only a few times. V is TRBV6-5 and J is TRBJ2-7; 9 bases are shared with TRBD2. The CDR3 is 15 amino acids. The trim removed 5 bases at V and 3 bases at J, leaving 8 bases unmatched. Germline V gene data show CDR1 as MNHEY and CDR2 as SVGAGI. CDR3: CASSASGILFYEQYF. DNA of the CDR3: TGTGCCAGCAGTGCTAGCGGGATACTCTTCTACGAGCAGTACTTC.

The gene calls are TRBV7-2 and TRBJ2-1; D might be TRBD2 (6 bases). The CDR3 loop spans 16 amino acids. V dropped 0 bases and J dropped 1 base, with 10 bases sitting between them. Germline loops: CDR1 SGHTA, CDR2 FQGNSA. The CDR3 is CASSLAAGRSYNEQFF. CDR3 nucleotide sequence: TGTGCCAGCAGCTTAGCGGCGGGGCGTTCCTACAATGAGCAGTTCTTC. Drawing the rest from reference TRBV7-2 and TRBJ2-1, the complete variable domain is GAGVSQSPSNKVTEKGKDVELRCDPISGHTALYWYRQSLGQGLEFLIYFQGNSAPDKSGLPSDRFSAERTGGSVSTLTIQRTQQEDSAVYLCASSLAAGRSYNEQFFGPGTRLTVL.

There are many counts of this clonotype. The chain uses TRBV7-8 and TRBJ2-3, with D perhaps matching TRBD2 (6 bases). CDR1 and CDR2 (germline): SGHVS, FQNEAQ. With 5 bases removed from V and 2 bases from J, the gap between germline ends came to 14 bases. The CDR3 is 15 amino acids. CDR3 bases: TGTGCCAGCAGCATCCGGGACTTGGTCACAGATACGCAGTATTTT. It is translated as CASSIRDLVTDTQYF.

This clonotype has a count of ten or more. The J gene is TRBJ2-2, the V gene TRBV10-2, with 9 nucleotides matching TRBD2. V shed 7 bases and J 4 bases; nucleotides not matched to a gene: 7. Germline CDR1 and CDR2: WSHSY and SAAADI. This CDR3 comprises 15 residues. CDR3 sequence (DNA): TGCGCCAGCATTCTCCTAGCGGGATCCACCGGGGAGCTGTTTTTT. Translating it yields CASILLAGSTGELFF.

J is TRBJ1-1 and V is TRBV5-1; 12 nucleotides line up with TRBD1. J lost 5 bases, V lost 5 bases, and 10 bases had no gene match. The CDR3 runs to 16 residues. The germline V gene encodes CDR1 SGHRS and CDR2 YFSETQ. The CDR3 nucleotides read TGCGCCAGCAGTCCGGGGACAGGGGGCGCGTGGACTGAAGCTTTCTTT. Its translation: CASSPGTGGAWTEAFF. The full variable domain, with the rest looked up from reference TRBV5-1 and TRBJ1-1, is KAGVTQTPRYLIKTRGQQVTLSCSPISGHRSVSWYQQTPGQGLQFLFEYFSETQRNKGNFPGRFSGRQFSNSRSEMNVSTLELGDSALYLCASSPGTGGAWTEAFFGQGTRLTVV.

This chain joins TRBV9 and TRBJ2-3; 9 bases are a match to TRBD2. From germline, CDR1 is SGDLS and CDR2 YYNGEE. The CDR3 extends over 17 amino acids. Trimming took 3 bases from V and 0 from J; bases not matched to a gene: 8. The CDR3 loop is CASSEPRLAGSTDTQYF. The CDR3 DNA reads as TGTGCCAGCAGCGAGCCCCGGCTAGCGGGGAGCACAGATACGCAGTATTTT.

This clonotype was recorded many times. This chain links TRBV11-2 with TRBJ2-5, with 10 bases identical to TRBD2. The CDR3 loop spans 15 amino acids. In germline, CDR1 is SGHAT, CDR2 FQNNGV. V shed 5 bases, J shed 5 bases, and the junction held 8 bases outside the gene matches. CDR3 DNA sequence: TGTGCCAGCAGCCCAGTGACTAGCGGGTTGGAGACCCAGTACTTC. Its protein is CASSPVTSGLETQYF.

This clonotype has a handful of counts. This rearrangement joins TRBV27 to TRBJ2-1; D is unresolved. The CDR3 runs 15 residues. Trimming pared 4 bases from V and 0 bases from J, leaving 10 bases between. Germline CDR1 is MNHEY and CDR2 is SMNVEV (reference sequence). The CDR3 here is CASSSDPYSYNEQFF. The CDR3 bases are TGTGCCAGCAGTTCGGATCCCTACTCCTACAATGAGCAGTTCTTC.

This clonotype has only a few counts. The chain uses TRBV10-3 and TRBJ1-4; D may be TRBD1 (5 bases). CDR1 and CDR2 (germline): ENHRY, SYGVKD. Trimming shortened V by 3 bases and J by 4 bases, and 12 bases separated the two germline ends. The CDR3 loop spans 15 amino acids. The CDR3 here is CAISDGQGRNEKLFF. In nucleotides, the CDR3 is TGTGCCATCAGTGACGGGCAGGGCCGTAATGAAAAACTGTTTTTT.

This clonotype was observed a few times. This chain joins TRBV6-2 or TRBV6-3 and TRBJ1-2, with D possibly matching TRBD1 (6 bases). Per germline, CDR1 MNHEY and CDR2 SVGEGT. The CDR3 consists of 16 residues. Trimming left V 2 bases short and J 6 bases short, with 19 bases between. CDR3 in amino acids: CASSYPFYGGKDGYTF. The DNA of the CDR3 is TGTGCCAGCAGTTACCCCTTCTATGGGGGCAAGGATGGCTACACCTTC.

The sample holds a few counts of this clonotype. The chain couples TRBV7-2 to TRBJ2-3; no clear D. Germline CDR1 and CDR2: SGHTA and FQGNSA. The CDR3 has 15 residues. V dropped 3 bases and J dropped 4 bases, with 14 bases sitting between them. The CDR3 spells CASSFPGLRPDTQYF. The CDR3 DNA sequence: TGTGCCAGCAGCTTCCCGGGCCTCAGGCCAGATACGCAGTATTTT.

The rearrangement joins TRBV18 to TRBJ1-5; possibly TRBD1 for D (6 bases). The CDR3 is 15 residues long. The germline V and J ends were trimmed by 3 bases and 4 bases, with 13 bases remaining between them. Germline V gene sequence: CDR1 KGHSH, CDR2 LQKENI. The CDR3 region is CASSPTTGLNQPQHF. As DNA, the CDR3 is TGTGCCAGCTCACCCACAACAGGGCTTAATCAGCCCCAGCATTTT.

In its sample, this clonotype was seen a few times. This sequence joins TRBV27 and TRBJ1-1; 8 positions agree with TRBD1. This CDR3 is 15 amino acids long. Trimming cost V 5 bases and J 5 bases; bases outside gene matches: 10. Germline lookup yields CDR1 MNHEY and CDR2 SMNVEV (reference sequence). The CDR3 here is CASSDNRGSNTEAFF. The CDR3 DNA follows: TGTGCCAGCAGTGACAACAGGGGGAGTAATACTGAAGCTTTCTTT.

The chain links TRBV7-9 to TRBJ2-1; 13 nucleotides agree with TRBD2. This CDR3 comprises 15 residues. CDR1 and CDR2 from the germline V gene are SEHNR and FQNEAQ (reference sequence). Unmatched junction bases numbered 7, after V lost 3 bases and J lost 11 bases. CDR3 in amino acids: CASSFGLAGVTQQFF. The CDR3, as DNA: TGTGCCAGCAGCTTCGGACTAGCGGGGGTCACACAGCAGTTCTTC. The variable domain in full, completed from reference TRBV7-9 and TRBJ2-1, reads DTGVSQNPRHKITKRGQNVTFRCDPISEHNRLYWYRQTLGQGPEFLTYFQNEAQLEKSRLLSDRFSAERPKGSFSTLEIQRTEQGDSAMYLCASSFGLAGVTQQFFGPGTRLTVL.

This clonotype was seen only a few times. The gene calls are TRBV9 and TRBJ2-1, with 7 bases aligning to TRBD2. Unmatched junction bases numbered 5, after V lost 7 bases and J lost 4 bases. Germline V gene lookup returns CDR1 SGDLS and CDR2 YYNGEE. This CDR3 contains 13 residues. The CDR3, as DNA: TGTGCCAGCGGCGGGAGAGGATACAATGAGCAGTTCTTC. Its protein is CASGGRGYNEQFF.

This clonotype was detected many times. The chain couples TRBV5-1 to TRBJ2-7; D gene unclear. V lost 4 bases to trimming and J lost 3 bases, with 8 bases between them. The CDR3 totals 12 residues. CDR1 is SGHRS, CDR2 YFSETQ, per germline. Written as DNA, the CDR3 is TGCGCCAGCAGCCTGAATTACTACGAGCAGTACTTC. Translation: CASSLNYYEQYF.

V is TRBV6-6 and J is TRBJ2-1; 10 positions agree with TRBD2. The CDR3 consists of 15 residues. Looked up from germline, CDR1 is MNHNY and CDR2 is SVGAGI (reference sequence). J was trimmed by 3 bases and V by 9 bases; bases with no gene match: 8. The CDR3: CARSRRTSGYNEQFF. In DNA form, the CDR3 reads TGTGCCAGAAGCCGCCGGACTAGCGGCTACAATGAGCAGTTCTTC.

This clonotype showed up just a few times. The genes are TRBV30 and TRBJ1-5; D might be TRBD1 (6 bases). V gave up 5 bases and J gave up 6 bases, with 14 bases separating them. The CDR3 totals 13 residues. Germline-derived CDR1 and CDR2 are GTSNPN and SVGIG (reference sequence). CDR3 in amino acids: CAWAKGGRQPQHF. In nucleotides, the CDR3 is TGTGCCTGGGCCAAAGGGGGGCGTCAGCCCCAGCATTTT.

The gene calls are TRBV6-1 and TRBJ1-1; no definite D call. The CDR3 totals 13 residues. CDR1 is MNHNS and CDR2 is SASEGT in the germline V gene. Trimming pared 3 bases from V and 6 bases from J, leaving 11 bases between. The CDR3 DNA reads as TGTGCCAGCAGTGATAACCTGCCCCCTGAAGCTTTCTTT. This codes for CASSDNLPPEAFF.

This clonotype showed up just a few times. This chain uses TRBV28 with TRBJ1-2; D is possibly TRBD1 (5 bases). This CDR3 is 16 amino acids long. V lost 2 bases, J lost 6 bases, and 19 bases lay in between. The germline gives CDR1 MDHEN, CDR2 SYDVKM. The CDR3 DNA is TGTGCCAGCAGTTTAGACAGAACCCGTAAGAGGGATGGCTACACCTTC. It encodes CASSLDRTRKRDGYTF.

In its sample, this clonotype was seen a few times. The chain is built from TRBV3-1 and TRBJ1-6; D call uncertain. The V gene's germline CDR1 is LGHDT and CDR2 YNNKEL (reference sequence). The CDR3 has 12 amino acids. Trimming pared 3 bases from V and 14 bases from J, leaving 11 bases between. CDR3 residues: CASSQRAGTLHF. DNA for the CDR3: TGTGCCAGCAGCCAGCGTGCGGGGACCCTCCACTTT.

Only one count was recorded for this clonotype. The chain is built from TRBV10-3 and TRBJ1-1, with D tentatively TRBD1 (6 bases). Trimming removed 0 bases at V and 4 bases at J, with 12 bases between. Germline CDR1 and CDR2: ENHRY and SYGVKD. The CDR3 runs to 15 residues. The CDR3, as DNA: TGTGCCATCAGTGAGTCCCAGGGGAGGGTCACTGAAGCTTTCTTT. The encoded protein is CAISESQGRVTEAFF.

The V gene is TRBV7-8, the J gene TRBJ1-2, with no clear D. V was clipped by 3 bases and J by 5 bases, with 13 bases between them. The CDR3 has 14 amino acids. Germline V lookup: CDR1 SGHVS, CDR2 FQNEAQ. The CDR3 region has the DNA TGTGCCAGCAGCTTCCGGGAGATAGGATATGGCTACACCTTC. Translating gives CASSFREIGYGYTF.

V and J are TRBV2 and TRBJ1-5, with unresolved D. The CDR3 totals 13 residues. Germline loops: CDR1 SNHLY, CDR2 FYNNEI. V was trimmed by 5 bases and J by 9 bases, leaving 14 bases between them. CDR3 DNA sequence: TGTGCCAGCAGTCAGGCAGGCCGAGTGCCCCAGCATTTT. It is translated as CASSQAGRVPQHF.

This clonotype showed up just a few times. V is TRBV29-1 and J is TRBJ2-3; 8 bases are a match to TRBD1. Germline CDR1 and CDR2: SQVTM and ANQGSEA. The trim removed 5 bases at V and 4 bases at J, leaving 2 bases unmatched. The CDR3 contains 12 residues. The CDR3 is CSVTTGADTQYF. CDR3 DNA: TGCAGCGTTACGACAGGGGCAGATACGCAGTATTTT.

The chain links TRBV5-1 to TRBJ2-5; 7 nucleotides line up with TRBD2. Germline CDR1 and CDR2: SGHRS and YFSETQ. The CDR3 runs 15 residues. V shed 4 bases and J 1 base; nucleotides not matched to a gene: 7. This CDR3 reads CASSRGTMPQETQYF. In DNA, the CDR3 is TGCGCCAGCAGCCGAGGGACTATGCCCCAAGAGACCCAGTACTTC.

In this sample, this clonotype turned up a few times. The chain combines TRBV6-5 with TRBJ2-3, with D possibly being TRBD2 (6 bases). CDR1 is MNHEY, CDR2 SVGAGI, per germline. This CDR3 is 13 amino acids long. The V end was cut by 4 bases, the J end by 6 bases, with 11 bases between. CDR3 DNA sequence: TGTGCCAGCAGTTCACTAGCATCCGATACGCAGTATTTT. Translated, it gives CASSSLASDTQYF.

The chain recombines TRBV20-1 with TRBJ2-3; unclear D gene. Trimming took off 6 bases at V and 6 bases at J, with 16 bases between the two ends. The CDR3 contains 13 residues. From germline, CDR1 is DFQATT and CDR2 SNEGSKA (reference sequence). The CDR3, as DNA: TGCAGTGCAGTGCGGTCTAGTTCTGATACGCAGTATTTT. This translates into CSAVRSSSDTQYF.

This rearrangement joins TRBV19 to TRBJ2-3; TRBD2 matches 10 bases. This CDR3 is built from 16 residues. Trimming took 6 bases from V and 0 from J; bases not matched to a gene: 6. Per germline, CDR1 LNHDA and CDR2 SQIVND (reference sequence). In DNA, the CDR3 is TGTGCCAGTAGGCCTCGGACTAGCGGAAGCACAGATACGCAGTATTTT. Encoded protein: CASRPRTSGSTDTQYF. The full variable domain, with the rest looked up from reference TRBV19 and TRBJ2-3, is DGGITQSPKYLFRKEGQNVTLSCEQNLNHDAMYWYRQDPGQGLRLIYYSQIVNDFQKGDIAEGYSVSREKKESFPLTVTSAQKNPTAFYLCASRPRTSGSTDTQYFGPGTRLTVL.

This clonotype has at least ten counts. The rearrangement joins TRBV11-2 to TRBJ1-6; D gene ambiguous. The length of the CDR3 is 16 residues. V shed 2 bases and J shed 7 bases, with 15 bases lying between them. CDR1 is SGHAT and CDR2 is FQNNGV in the germline V gene. The CDR3 protein is CASSLRRPTNNSPLHF. As DNA, the CDR3 is TGTGCCAGCAGCTTAAGGAGACCGACAAACAATTCACCCCTCCACTTT.

This clonotype was counted ten times or more. J is TRBJ2-7 and V is TRBV27; 10 bases are a match to TRBD2. This CDR3 comprises 16 residues. J lost 2 bases, V lost 2 bases, and 6 bases had no gene match. The germline V gene has CDR1 MNHEY and CDR2 SMNVEV (reference sequence). The CDR3 loop is CASSLPPSGRAYEQYV. CDR3 in DNA: TGTGCCAGCAGTTTACCACCCAGCGGGAGGGCCTACGAGCAGTACGTC.